One and the same sample provided the 9 T cell receptor beta chains below, sequenced in a study of CD8 T cells in Susac syndrome. Reverse transcription of roughly 0.5 to 1 ug RNA was performed with random hexamers. TCRdb redid the calling of the immunoSEQ multiplex PCR reads with MiXCR, one entry per CDR3 protein. In the table there are 80,000 or so distinct CDR3 sequences, about 92% of which are singletons. Sequencing was done on a sample of CD4+ T cells from PBMCs. The receptors here all came from a human donor with Susac syndrome.

The chain's CDR3 is CASTRSSYNSPLHF. The DNA for the CDR3 is TGTGCCAGTACCCGGAGCTCCTATAATTCACCCCTCCACTTT. The chain has TRBV19 and TRBJ1-6; unclear D gene. Germline values: CDR1 LNHDA, CDR2 SQIVND (reference sequence). CDR3 length: 14 residues. The V and J ends lost 7 bases and 0 bases respectively, with 7 bases between them.

The chain combines TRBV12-3 or TRBV12-4 with TRBJ2-6; 7 bases match TRBD1. The CDR3 runs 16 residues. The ends lost 5 bases at V and 2 bases at J; junction bases unmatched: 6. DNA for the CDR3: TGTGCCAGCAGTATGTCAGGACAGGCTGGGGCCAACGTCCTGACTTTC. This encodes CASSMSGQAGANVLTF.

The count of this clonotype is one. The chain uses TRBV7-3 and TRBJ1-2; D remains ambiguous. Trimming stripped 1 base from V and 8 bases from J, with 11 bases between. This CDR3 is 13 amino acids long. CDR1 is SGHTA, CDR2 FQGTGA, per germline. The CDR3, as DNA: TGTGCCAGCAGCTTAATCCAGACGGGAGGCTACACCTTC. Protein product: CASSLIQTGGYTF.

This clonotype has more than one count but fewer than ten. The chain joins TRBV6-5 to TRBJ1-2; TRBD1 agrees at 8 bases. Germline-derived CDR1 and CDR2 are MNHEY and SVGAGI. The CDR3 sequence is 14 residues long. Trimming cost V 5 bases and J 5 bases; bases outside gene matches: 7. CDR3 loop: CASSGTGQGYGYTF. The CDR3 region has the DNA TGTGCCAGCAGTGGGACAGGTCAGGGATATGGCTACACCTTC.

J is TRBJ2-7 and V is TRBV6-6; TRBD1 is a possible D gene (7 bases). Germline CDR1 MNHNY, CDR2 SVGAGI (reference sequence). Trimming cost V 6 bases and J 7 bases, with 16 bases left between them. CDR3 length: 13 amino acids. The CDR3 region has the DNA TGTGCCAGCAGCGCGGGACAGCCGGGTGAGCAGTACTTC. It is translated as CASSAGQPGEQYF.

V and J are TRBV27 and TRBJ2-1, with a possible D match to TRBD1 (7 bases). Between the trimmed V and J ends, which lost 2 bases and 4 bases, there was a span of 18 bases. The CDR3 has 17 residues. The germline V gene encodes CDR1 MNHEY and CDR2 SMNVEV (reference sequence). The CDR3 here is CASSLGLRAGGYNEQFF. CDR3 DNA: TGTGCCAGCAGTTTAGGGTTAAGGGCAGGGGGGTACAATGAGCAGTTCTTC.

The genes are TRBV12-3 or TRBV12-4 and TRBJ2-3, with 10 nucleotides matching TRBD2. The junction had 5 bases not matched to a gene; V was cut back by 6 bases and J by 2 bases. The CDR3 is 15 residues long. CDR3 bases: TGTGCCAGCAGCCAGGGGACTAGCGTCACAGATACGCAGTATTTT. It specifies CASSQGTSVTDTQYF.

The chain employs TRBV28 and TRBJ2-7; D remains unclear. Looked up from germline, CDR1 is MDHEN and CDR2 is SYDVKM. V was cut by 3 bases and J by 2 bases, with 5 bases left in between. The CDR3 loop spans 12 amino acids. CDR3 loop: CASSLRPYEQYF. CDR3 nucleotide sequence: TGTGCCAGCAGTTTGCGACCCTACGAGCAGTACTTC.

The genes are TRBV7-6 and TRBJ2-3, with 12 bases matching TRBD2. The CDR3 runs 16 residues. Trimming took 4 bases from V and 12 from J; bases not matched to a gene: 14. The germline V gene has CDR1 SGHVS and CDR2 FNYEAQ. The CDR3 sequence is CASSSRLAGASDIQYF. The CDR3 DNA reads as TGTGCCAGCAGCTCCCGACTAGCGGGAGCGTCAGATATCCAGTATTTT.